These 7 T cell receptor beta chains were all obtained from the same sample, sequenced in a study of response to subunit inactivated influenza vaccine. TCRdb redid the calling of the RT-PCR reads with MiXCR, one entry per CDR3 protein. The data contain some 570,000 distinct CDR3 sequences, approximately 10% of them singletons. These sequences were also reported in another study, on T cells expressing NK-cell markers. From that report: UMIs were included in TCR beta cDNA generated by 5'RACE template switching.

The specimen comprised PBMCs from blood, sampled on the day of vaccination. The receptors originated from a man in his fifties who received an inactivated influenza vaccine.

The chain joins TRBV19 to TRBJ2-1; 9 bases map to TRBD1. The CDR3 runs 14 residues. The germline gives CDR1 LNHDA, CDR2 SQIVND (reference sequence). Germline trimming cut 3 bases from V and 7 bases from J; bases unmatched to any gene: 4. CDR3 nucleotide sequence: TGTGCCAGTAGTATGAGACAGGGGGGGAATGAGCAGTTCTTC. Encoded protein: CASSMRQGGNEQFF.

This clonotype was seen only a few times. The genes are TRBV6-1 and TRBJ1-1; 9 bases map to TRBD1. Looked up from germline, CDR1 is MNHNS and CDR2 is SASEGT. J gave up 4 bases and V 7 bases, and 7 bases lay outside the gene matches. This CDR3 is built from 14 residues. This CDR3 is CASKGQGGPTEAFF. The CDR3, as DNA: TGTGCCAGCAAGGGACAGGGAGGACCCACTGAAGCTTTCTTT.

This clonotype was seen at least ten times. This chain connects TRBV12-3 or TRBV12-4 to TRBJ2-5; 7 bases are a match to TRBD2. There are 15 residues in the CDR3. J lost 2 bases, V lost 1 base, and 4 bases had no gene match. The CDR3 spells CASSLELAVQETQYF. In nucleotides, the CDR3 is TGTGCCAGCAGTTTAGAGCTAGCGGTACAAGAGACCCAGTACTTC.

This clonotype was picked up a small number of times. This rearrangement joins TRBV7-2 to TRBJ2-3; the D gene is possibly TRBD2 (5 bases). The V end lost 0 bases, the J end lost 2 bases, and 15 bases lay between the germline ends. Germline CDR1 and CDR2: SGHTA and FQGNSA. The CDR3 runs 17 residues. CDR3 coding DNA: TGTGCCAGCAGCTTAGCGTTCGGCCGGGGATCCACAGATACGCAGTATTTT. The encoded protein is CASSLAFGRGSTDTQYF.

V is TRBV3-1 and J is TRBJ2-1, with 16 bases aligning to TRBD2. CDR3 length equals 15 residues. The V gene's germline CDR1 is LGHDT and CDR2 YNNKEL (reference sequence). J gave up 9 bases and V 5 bases, and 4 bases lay outside the gene matches. CDR3 in DNA: TGTGCCAGCAGCGGGACTAGCGGGGGGGCGAGTGAGCAGTTCTTC. Amino acids: CASSGTSGGASEQFF.

The genes are TRBV18 and TRBJ2-7; D gene unclear. From germline, CDR1 is KGHSH and CDR2 LQKENI. Between the trimmed V and J ends, which lost 3 bases and 3 bases, there was a span of 12 bases. The CDR3 contains 14 residues. Here the CDR3 reads CASSPGEPIYEQYF. The CDR3 region has the DNA TGTGCCAGCTCACCGGGTGAACCAATCTACGAGCAGTACTTC.

This clonotype was picked up a small number of times. Here the CDR3 DNA reads TGTGCCAGCAGTTACTCCGGACTAGCGAGCTCCTACAATGAGCAGTTCTTC. As protein: CASSYSGLASSYNEQFF. The chain couples TRBV6-5 to TRBJ2-1; 9 bases match TRBD2. CDR3 length equals 17 residues. Germline-derived CDR1 and CDR2 are MNHEY and SVGAGI. V lost 0 bases and J lost 0; bases outside the gene matches: 3.